The T cell receptor beta chain under discussion was sequenced for a study of blood T cell repertoires in COVID-19. At the level of the study: Some COVID-19 samples were acute and others convalescent; all came from the United States, Italy and Spain.

Trimming cost V 4 bases and J 8 bases; bases outside gene matches: 12. CDR1 LNHDA and CDR2 SQIVND come from the germline V gene (reference sequence). This CDR3 is 16 amino acids long. Original data processing: Amplifying reference gene primers gave estimates of nucleated cell counts. The table came from immunoSEQ multiplex PCR; TCRdb's copy has only in-frame clones and leaves some out. For V, J and clone size, that table is used; D and trimming come from the DNA. The sample carries about 170,000 clones, approximately 85% recorded once. The chain combines TRBV19 with TRBJ2-1; the match to TRBD2 covers 9 bases. This TCR was sampled from a man aged 80 or over with COVID-19, enrolled during active disease. The material sequenced was peripheral blood. CDR3 bases: TGTGCCAGTAGTACTCCGGGGTCTAGCGGGACCCATGAGCAGTTCTTC. It codes for CASSTPGSSGTHEQFF.